Listed below are T cell receptor beta chains from one sample, sequenced in a study of cytomegalovirus exposure and HLA in healthy donors. Only in-frame clones appear in the TCRdb table, and some are missing; sequencing was by immunoSEQ multiplex PCR. The sample lists approximately 170,000 clones, roughly 80% seen once, with 2.4% in the top ten. The sequencing input was PBMCs. Source of these receptors: a male donor in good health and CMV-seronegative. Each CDR3 is given with its conserved first and last residue. Each record gives: clone size, V gene, D gene, J gene, CDR3 protein, CDR3 DNA. A D gene is named only where the DNA matches it firmly. Expanded clones get a size class; other rows say once, few or many, or leave the size out.

.	TRBV29-1	.	TRBJ1-1	CSGGWGPTEAFF	TGCAGCGGCGGGTGGGGGCCTACTGAAGCTTTCTTT
once	TRBV9	TRBD1	TRBJ2-5	CASSVGQGERGTQYF	TGTGCCAGCAGCGTAGGGCAGGGGGAAAGGGGGACCCAGTACTTC
.	TRBV19	TRBD1	TRBJ1-1	CASIRTGGWGTEAFF	TGTGCCAGCATCCGCACAGGGGGCTGGGGTACTGAAGCTTTCTTT
.	TRBV7-8	TRBD2	TRBJ2-5	CASSPGLAAQETQYF	TGTGCCAGCAGCCCAGGACTAGCGGCACAAGAGACCCAGTACTTC
.	TRBV4-2	.	TRBJ2-5	CASSQGAGVVHQETQYF	TGTGCCAGCAGCCAAGGAGCAGGGGTGGTCCACCAAGAGACCCAGTACTTC
few	TRBV6-5	TRBD1	TRBJ2-5	CASRRQGNQETQYF	TGTGCCAGCAGGCGACAGGGTAACCAAGAGACCCAGTACTTC
few	TRBV19	.	TRBJ2-5	CASNSRGQPQETQYF	TGTGCCAGTAATTCGAGAGGACAGCCTCAAGAGACCCAGTACTTC
.	TRBV10-3	TRBD1	TRBJ2-2	CAISSGTGIPGELFF	TGTGCCATCAGTTCCGGGACAGGGATTCCCGGGGAGCTGTTTTTT
.	TRBV9	TRBD1	TRBJ1-5	CASSAGQTNQPQHF	TGTGCCAGCAGCGCGGGACAGACGAATCAGCCCCAGCATTTT
.	TRBV7-9	.	TRBJ2-4	CASSPSPTRQNIQYF	TGTGCCAGCAGCCCAAGCCCCACGCGCCAAAACATTCAGTACTTC
.	TRBV29-1	.	TRBJ2-3	CSVRTTSTDTQYF	TGCAGCGTGCGGACAACTAGCACAGATACACAGTATTTT
.	TRBV6-6	.	TRBJ2-7	CASGKGVIEQYF	TGTGCCAGCGGAAAGGGGGTCATCGAGCAGTACTTC
.	TRBV6-5	.	TRBJ1-1	CASTQYTEAFF	TGTGCCAGCACCCAGTACACTGAAGCTTTCTTT
.	TRBV29-1	.	TRBJ1-3	CSVVRLLSGNTIYF	TGCAGCGTTGTGCGTCTCCTCTCTGGAAACACCATATATTTT
.	TRBV27	.	TRBJ1-3	CASGKSGARSGNTIYF	TGTGCCAGCGGAAAGAGTGGGGCTCGCTCTGGAAACACCATATATTTT
.	TRBV5-4	.	TRBJ2-5	CASSGREGQETQYF	TGTGCCAGCTCGGGGCGGGAAGGGCAAGAGACCCAGTACTTC
.	TRBV6-1	.	TRBJ2-3	CASSRARTSTDTQYF	TGTGCCAGCAGTAGAGCGCGTACTAGCACAGATACGCAGTATTTT
.	TRBV30	TRBD2	TRBJ2-7	CAWRGTDHGTSGGTGSYEQYF	TGTGCCTGGAGAGGGACCGACCACGGGACTAGCGGGGGGACTGGTTCCTACGAGCAGTACTTC
.	TRBV21-1	.	TRBJ2-7	CASSKEDSRGISYEQYF	TGTGCCAGCAGCAAAGAGGATTCAAGGGGTATATCCTACGAGCAGTACTTC
.	TRBV2	.	TRBJ1-2	CASSEGQGLSYGYTF	TGTGCCAGCAGTGAAGGGCAGGGCCTCTCCTATGGCTACACCTTC
.	TRBV4-1	.	TRBJ2-1	CASSQDGGFGYNEQFF	TGCGCCAGCAGCCAAGATGGGGGCTTCGGGTACAATGAGCAGTTCTTC
.	TRBV28	TRBD2	TRBJ2-1	CASTGGARVYNEQFF	TGTGCCAGCACGGGGGGAGCTAGGGTCTACAATGAGCAGTTCTTC
.	TRBV13	TRBD2	TRBJ2-1	CASSLFPASGPYNEQFF	TGTGCCAGCAGCTTATTTCCGGCTAGCGGACCATACAATGAGCAGTTCTTC
once	TRBV6-5	.	TRBJ2-4	CASKSPLAKNIQYF	TGTGCCAGCAAATCTCCTCTAGCCAAAAACATTCAGTACTTC
once	TRBV29-1	.	TRBJ2-3	CSVGASEAHTQYF	TGCAGCGTTGGGGCTAGCGAGGCCCATACGCAGTATTTT
.	TRBV25-1	TRBD1	TRBJ2-7	CASRTGFYEQYF	TGTGCCAGCAGGACAGGGTTCTACGAGCAGTACTTC
.	TRBV6-1	TRBD1	TRBJ2-7	CASREGATYEQYF	TGTGCCAGCAGAGAGGGGGCTACCTACGAGCAGTACTTC
once	TRBV7-8	.	TRBJ2-3	CASSFGLASDHTQYF	TGTGCCAGCAGCTTCGGGCTAGCATCCGACCATACGCAGTATTTT
once	TRBV21-1	.	TRBJ2-3	CASSKGGRGYTDTQYF	TGTGCCAGCAGCAAAGGCGGGCGGGGATACACAGATACGCAGTATTTT
.	TRBV9	TRBD2	TRBJ2-2	CASSVVGGEDGELFF	TGTGCCAGCAGCGTAGTCGGGGGGGAGGACGGGGAGCTGTTTTTT
.	TRBV4-3	TRBD2	TRBJ2-6	CASSHRGGGSGANVLTF	TGCGCCAGCAGCCATCGCGGGGGGGGATCTGGGGCCAACGTCCTGACTTTC
once	TRBV4-3	TRBD1	TRBJ2-3	CASSQGTGVEGTQYF	TGCGCCAGCAGCCAAGGGACAGGGGTGGAGGGTACGCAGTATTTT
once	TRBV9	TRBD2	TRBJ2-3	CASSARTSGTDTQYF	TGTGCCAGCAGCGCAAGGACTAGCGGCACAGATACGCAGTATTTT
.	TRBV6-5	.	TRBJ1-6	CASRTYNSPLHF	TGTGCCAGCCGGACTTATAATTCACCCCTCCACTTT
.	TRBV6-4	TRBD2	TRBJ2-7	CASSVLAGGAYEQYF	TGTGCCAGCAGTGTTCTAGCGGGGGGCGCCTACGAGCAGTACTTC
.	TRBV7-2	TRBD1	TRBJ2-7	CASSSEGTGAYEQYF	TGTGCCAGCAGCTCAGAGGGGACAGGAGCCTACGAGCAGTACTTC
few	TRBV19	TRBD1	TRBJ1-2	CASSLRDSDLRYTF	TGTGCCAGTAGTCTCCGGGACAGTGATTTGCGCTACACCTTC
.	TRBV9	TRBD2	TRBJ2-7	CASSVSPRGGYEQYF	TGTGCCAGCAGCGTATCCCCTAGGGGAGGGTACGAGCAGTACTTC
.	TRBV19	.	TRBJ1-5	CASIERVGGQPQHF	TGTGCCAGTATAGAACGGGTAGGGGGTCAGCCCCAGCATTTT
.	TRBV9	TRBD2	TRBJ2-7	CASSDGTSGYEQYF	TGTGCCAGCAGCGACGGGACTAGTGGCTACGAGCAGTACTTC
few	TRBV5-1	TRBD1	TRBJ1-2	CASSLGQGAPNYGYTF	TGCGCCAGCAGCTTAGGACAGGGGGCACCTAACTATGGCTACACCTTC
.	TRBV5-4	TRBD2	TRBJ2-3	CASSGAGGFSTDTQYF	TGTGCCAGCAGCGGTGCGGGGGGCTTCAGCACAGATACGCAGTATTTT
.	TRBV5-5	.	TRBJ1-5	CASSTFDSSNQPQHF	TGTGCCAGCAGCACCTTTGACAGTAGCAATCAGCCCCAGCATTTT
few	TRBV5-6	TRBD1	TRBJ1-2	CASSYGTGYGYTF	TGTGCCAGCAGCTACGGGACAGGGTATGGCTACACCTTC
.	TRBV9	TRBD1	TRBJ1-6	CASSDGQENSPLHF	TGTGCCAGCAGCGACGGACAGGAGAATTCACCCCTCCACTTT
.	TRBV5-1	TRBD1	TRBJ1-1	CASSLGGTGGRNTEAFF	TGCGCCAGCAGCTTGGGGGGGACAGGGGGGAGGAACACTGAAGCTTTCTTT
once	TRBV14	TRBD1	TRBJ2-5	CASSGRFGTAQETQYF	TGTGCCAGCAGCGGACGCTTCGGGACAGCCCAAGAGACCCAGTACTTC
.	TRBV5-4	.	TRBJ2-3	CASSLDTGSTDTQYF	TGTGCCAGCAGCTTGGACACAGGGAGCACAGATACGCAGTATTTT
.	TRBV11-1	.	TRBJ2-4	CASSPTRQGGNIQYF	TGTGCCAGCAGCCCCACCCGGCAGGGCGGAAACATTCAGTACTTC
.	TRBV14	.	TRBJ2-1	CASSRQRQLYNEQFF	TGTGCCAGCAGCCGACAGAGGCAACTGTACAATGAGCAGTTCTTC
.	TRBV10-3	.	TRBJ2-7	CAISESDPGRSYEQYF	TGTGCCATCAGTGAGTCAGACCCAGGGCGATCTTACGAGCAGTACTTC